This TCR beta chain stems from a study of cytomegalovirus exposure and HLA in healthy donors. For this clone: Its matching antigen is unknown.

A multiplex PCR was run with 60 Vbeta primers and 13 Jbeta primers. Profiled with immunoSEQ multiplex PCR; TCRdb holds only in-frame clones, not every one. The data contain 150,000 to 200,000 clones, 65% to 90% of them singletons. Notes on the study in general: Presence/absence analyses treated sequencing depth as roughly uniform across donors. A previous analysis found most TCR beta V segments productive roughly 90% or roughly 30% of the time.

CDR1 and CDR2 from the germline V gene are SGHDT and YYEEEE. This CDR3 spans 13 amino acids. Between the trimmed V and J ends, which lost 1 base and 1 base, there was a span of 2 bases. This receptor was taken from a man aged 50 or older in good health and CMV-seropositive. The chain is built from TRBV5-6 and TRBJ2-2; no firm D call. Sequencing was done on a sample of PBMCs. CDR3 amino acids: CASSLQNTGELFF. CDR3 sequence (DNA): TGTGCCAGCAGCTTGCAGAACACCGGGGAGCTGTTTTTT.